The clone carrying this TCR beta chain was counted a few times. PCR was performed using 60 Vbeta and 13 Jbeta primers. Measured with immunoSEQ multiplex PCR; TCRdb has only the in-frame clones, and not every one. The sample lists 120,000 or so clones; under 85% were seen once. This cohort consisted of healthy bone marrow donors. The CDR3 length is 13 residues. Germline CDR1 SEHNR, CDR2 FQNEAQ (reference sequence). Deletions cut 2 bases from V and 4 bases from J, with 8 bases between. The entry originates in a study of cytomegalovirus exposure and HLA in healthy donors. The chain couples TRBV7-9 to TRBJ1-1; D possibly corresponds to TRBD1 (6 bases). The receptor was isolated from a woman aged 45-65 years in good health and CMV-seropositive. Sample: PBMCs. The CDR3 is CASSLRTATEAFF. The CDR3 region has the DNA TGTGCCAGCAGCTTACGGACAGCCACTGAAGCTTTCTTT.